This T cell receptor (beta chain) is from a study of T-cell reconstitution after alpha-beta-depleted transplantation in children. Study outcomes and limitations: Surviving recipient cells, namely T cells and thymic progenitors, were the source of high day-60 TCRbeta diversity in some patients. Counts and diversity of T cells one year after transplant came mostly from newly produced T cells. Expanded clones from the graft, numbering several hundred, reportedly supplied alpha-beta T cells about two months after transplant.

Note on this clonotype: Antigen unknown.

CDR1 and CDR2 from the germline V gene are KGHDR and SFDVKD. The CDR3 is 16 residues long. The V end lost 1 base, the J end lost 3 bases, and 13 bases lay between the germline ends. During its preparation, the TCRbeta library received unique molecular identifiers. One entry per CDR3 protein, called by TCRdb with MiXCR from the PCR reads. The sample contains about 580,000 distinct CDR3 sequences, over 25% of which appear only once. Sequencing was performed on PBMCs, taken before TCRalphabeta/CD19-depleted stem cell transplant. The TCR comes from a boy in the first two years of life with Wiskott-Aldrich syndrome, due to receive a stem cell transplant. The chain is built from TRBV24-1 and TRBJ2-3, with a tentative D call TRBD1 (5 bases). In nucleotides, the CDR3 is TGTGCCACCAGTGATTTCGGCAGGACACGGACAGATACGCAGTATTTT. The encoded protein is CATSDFGRTRTDTQYF.